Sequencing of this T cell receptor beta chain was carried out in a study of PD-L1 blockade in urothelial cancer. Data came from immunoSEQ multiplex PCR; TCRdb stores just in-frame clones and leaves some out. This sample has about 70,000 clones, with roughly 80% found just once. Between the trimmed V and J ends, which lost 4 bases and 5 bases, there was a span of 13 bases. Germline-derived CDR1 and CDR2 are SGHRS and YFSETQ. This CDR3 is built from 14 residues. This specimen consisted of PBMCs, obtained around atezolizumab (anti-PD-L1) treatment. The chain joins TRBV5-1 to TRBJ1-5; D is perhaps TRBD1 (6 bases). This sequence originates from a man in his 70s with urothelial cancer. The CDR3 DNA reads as TGCGCCAGCAGCCCGGGAGGGGGGGATCAGCCCCAGCATTTT. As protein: CASSPGGGDQPQHF.